These 7 T cell receptor beta chains came from one sample sequenced in a study of T cells in Graves' hyperthyroidism and ophthalmopathy. From RNA transcripts, TCR beta CDR3 regions were amplified. The TCR CDR3 first-round RT-PCR relied on the HTBI primer set. MiXCR, applied by TCRdb to the multiplex PCR reads, yields one record per CDR3 protein. The data hold 300,000 to 450,000 distinct CDR3 sequences, with about 14% observed a single time. The sequenced material came from blood. The receptors derive from a woman aged 55-70 years with Graves' hyperthyroidism.

Ten or more counts support this clonotype. The V and J genes are TRBV2 and TRBJ2-1; TRBD2 matches at 8 bases. Germline CDR1 reads SNHLY; CDR2 reads FYNNEI. The CDR3 runs to 14 residues. V gave up 5 bases and J gave up 6 bases; unmatched junction bases: 6. The CDR3 sequence: CASSPPSGGNEQFF. The CDR3 DNA sequence: TGTGCCAGCAGTCCCCCCAGCGGGGGCAATGAGCAGTTCTTC.

This clonotype was seen repeatedly, ten times or more. The V call is TRBV4-1, the J call TRBJ2-7, with 10 bases matching TRBD2. Looked up from germline, CDR1 is MGHRA and CDR2 is YSYEKL. The CDR3 covers 14 residues. V dropped 3 bases and J dropped 4; count of bases not matched to a gene: 3. CDR3 in DNA: TGCGCCAGCAGCCATACGGGACTAGCGTACGAGCAGTACTTC. Translated, it gives CASSHTGLAYEQYF.

The V call is TRBV11-3, the J call TRBJ1-2, with 7 positions matching TRBD1. J lost 5 bases, V lost 0 bases, and 12 bases had no gene match. This CDR3 comprises 17 residues. The germline CDR1 and CDR2 sequences are SGHNT and YENEEA. The CDR3 loop is CASSLDRSTGAGYGYTF. Here the CDR3 DNA reads TGTGCCAGCAGCTTAGATCGGAGTACAGGGGCAGGTTATGGCTACACCTTC. Full variable domain (rest looked up from reference TRBV11-3 and TRBJ1-2): EAGVVQSPRYKIIEKKQPVAFWCNPISGHNTLYWYLQNLGQGPELLIRYENEEAVDDSQLPKDRFSAERLKGVDSTLKIQPAELGDSAVYLCASSLDRSTGAGYGYTFGSGTRLTVV.

This clonotype was detected a few times. The J gene is TRBJ1-1, the V gene TRBV7-6, with TRBD1 matching 8 bases. CDR3 length equals 14 residues. V lost 6 bases and J lost 3; bases outside the gene matches: 6. Germline V CDR1 and CDR2: SGHVS, FNYEAQ. CDR3 nucleotides: TGTGCCAGCAGGCGGGGGACAGGAGACACTGAAGCTTTCTTT. It yields the protein CASRRGTGDTEAFF.

The table lists this clonotype with many counts. The genes are TRBV6-1 and TRBJ2-7; D perhaps matches TRBD1 (6 bases). The CDR3 covers 18 residues. The germline V gene has CDR1 MNHNS and CDR2 SASEGT. The ends were cut back, 4 bases at V and 4 bases at J, with 26 bases in the middle. The CDR3 reads CASSGDRYPGPLTYEQYF. The CDR3 nucleotides read TGTGCCAGCAGTGGAGACAGGTACCCGGGACCACTGACATACGAGCAGTACTTC.

This clonotype was observed a single time. The CDR3 region has the DNA TGTGCCACTTTGACACCCCCGGAGCGGGGGTCCTACGAGCAGTACTTC. This encodes CATLTPPERGSYEQYF. This chain joins TRBV10-3 and TRBJ2-7; TRBD2 agrees at 8 bases. The CDR3 runs to 16 residues. V lost 10 bases and J lost 1; bases outside the gene matches: 15. From germline, CDR1 is ENHRY and CDR2 SYGVKD.

The sample holds many counts of this clonotype. The chain carries TRBV30 and TRBJ2-1, with D uncertain. Deletions cut 4 bases from V and 8 bases from J, with 12 bases between. The germline V gene has CDR1 GTSNPN and CDR2 SVGIG (reference sequence). The CDR3 has 12 amino acids. As DNA, the CDR3 is TGTGCCTGGAATCGTTTGAAGCATGAGCAGTTCTTC. Its translation is CAWNRLKHEQFF.